One sample yielded the 13 T cell receptor beta chains listed below, sequenced in a study of blood T cell repertoires in COVID-19. Using immunoSEQ multiplex PCR, the repertoire was profiled, and TCRdb retains in-frame clones only, with some absent. In the table there are tens of thousands of clones, 60% to 80% of which are singletons. Sequences were obtained from peripheral blood. The source is a woman in her forties or fifties with acute or convalescent COVID-19.

V and J are TRBV29-1 and TRBJ2-5, with 8 positions matching TRBD1. With V trimmed by 4 bases and J by 4 bases, 5 bases remained unmatched. The CDR3 is 13 amino acids. CDR1 and CDR2 (germline): SQVTM, ANQGSEA. Here the CDR3 reads CSVVRRGRETQYF. In DNA, the CDR3 is TGCAGCGTTGTTCGCAGGGGGCGAGAGACCCAGTACTTC. Full variable domain (outside the CDR3, taken from reference TRBV29-1 and TRBJ2-5): SAVISQKPSRDICQRGTSLTIQCQVDSQVTMMFWYRQQPGQSLTLIATANQGSEATYESGFVIDKFPISRPNLTFSTLTVSNMSPEDSSIYLCSVVRRGRETQYFGPGTRLLVL.

The rearrangement joins TRBV12-3 or TRBV12-4 to TRBJ1-2; 7 bases fit TRBD1. V shed 1 base and J 8 bases; nucleotides not matched to a gene: 4. CDR3 length equals 13 residues. CDR3 region: CASSLGGTEGYTF. CDR3 DNA sequence: TGTGCCAGCAGTTTAGGGGGGACAGAAGGCTACACCTTC.

The chain combines TRBV15 with TRBJ2-2; D may be TRBD2 (6 bases). Germline V lookup: CDR1 LNHNV, CDR2 YYDKDF (reference sequence). The CDR3 covers 16 residues. V was pared by 5 bases and J by 3 bases, with 16 bases between. The CDR3 DNA is TGTGCCACCAGCCGAAGGGGAGGTGAGGACACCGGGGAGCTGTTTTTT. This translates into CATSRRGGEDTGELFF.

CDR3 nucleotide sequence: TGTGCCAGCAGCTCCCCCCTCCCCTACGAGCAGTACTTC. It translates to CASSSPLPYEQYF. This sequence joins TRBV7-2 and TRBJ2-7, with unresolved D. Germline-derived CDR1 and CDR2 are SGHTA and FQGNSA. CDR3 size: 13 residues. V was cut by 4 bases and J by 2 bases, with 9 bases left in between.

The J gene is TRBJ1-6, the V gene TRBV7-9; perhaps TRBD1 as D (5 bases). The germline CDR1 and CDR2 sequences are SEHNR and FQNEAQ (reference sequence). V lost 1 base and J 7 bases, leaving 8 bases between the germline ends. This CDR3 contains 14 residues. CDR3 protein: CASSLEQVNSPLHF. CDR3 in DNA: TGTGCCAGCAGCTTAGAACAGGTGAATTCACCCCTCCACTTT.

The V call is TRBV2, the J call TRBJ2-5; TRBD1 matches at 7 bases. The CDR3 extends over 13 amino acids. CDR1 is SNHLY, CDR2 FYNNEI, per germline. V trimming: 8 bases; J trimming: 9 bases; junction bases outside the gene matches: 12. The CDR3 loop reads CASYQGVLRAQYF. CDR3 sequence (DNA): TGTGCCAGCTATCAGGGGGTGCTGCGGGCCCAGTACTTC.

J is TRBJ2-3 and V is TRBV7-4, with a weak D call TRBD2 (7 bases). CDR3 size: 18 residues. V lost 4 bases, J lost 3 bases, and 23 bases lay in between. Germline lookup yields CDR1 SGHVT and CDR2 SQSDAQ. This CDR3 reads CASSSLTPPGGYTDTQYF. The CDR3 DNA reads as TGTGCCAGCAGCTCCCTAACCCCCCCGGGGGGCTATACAGATACGCAGTATTTT.

The chain recombines TRBV27 with TRBJ1-5; 7 nucleotides match TRBD1. Per germline, CDR1 MNHEY and CDR2 SMNVEV (reference sequence). Germline trimming cut 5 bases from V and 5 bases from J; bases unmatched to any gene: 9. This CDR3 is 15 amino acids long. DNA for the CDR3: TGTGCCAGCAGTCTTTCAGGGGGAGCACATCAGCCCCAGCATTTT. Amino acid sequence: CASSLSGGAHQPQHF.

The chain uses TRBV2 and TRBJ1-1, with D tentatively TRBD1 (6 bases). Trimming took 7 bases from V and 8 from J, leaving 11 bases between them. Germline V gives CDR1 SNHLY, CDR2 FYNNEI. The CDR3 has 11 amino acids. Here the CDR3 reads CASTLQGEAFF. CDR3 coding DNA: TGTGCCAGCACCCTACAGGGAGAAGCTTTCTTT.

J is TRBJ1-6 and V is TRBV6-2 or TRBV6-3; 8 nucleotides align to TRBD1. This CDR3 contains 16 residues. The V segment lost 4 bases and the J segment 7 bases; nucleotides outside the gene matches: 9. The germline V gene encodes CDR1 MNHEY and CDR2 SVGEGT. In DNA form, the CDR3 reads TGTGCCAGCAGTTCAACCGGGACAGGTTCGAATTCACCCCTCCACTTT. This sequence encodes CASSSTGTGSNSPLHF.

The rearrangement links TRBV19 to TRBJ1-3; 7 nucleotides match TRBD1. CDR1 is LNHDA, CDR2 SQIVND, per germline (reference sequence). This CDR3 is 16 amino acids long. Trimming took 2 bases from V and 6 from J; bases not matched to a gene: 10. As DNA, the CDR3 is TGTGCCAGTAGTATAAGGGTGACAGGGTTGCAAAACACCATATATTTT. Encoded protein: CASSIRVTGLQNTIYF.

The chain employs TRBV6-5 and TRBJ1-4; tentative D call: TRBD1 (6 bases). CDR1 and CDR2 from the germline V gene are MNHEY and SVGAGI. The CDR3 spans 14 residues. The ends were cut back, 5 bases at V and 0 bases at J, with 7 bases in the middle. In nucleotides, the CDR3 is TGTGCCAGCAGTCGGACAGCAACTAATGAAAAACTGTTTTTT. It codes for CASSRTATNEKLFF.

A few counts support this clone. The chain carries TRBV7-2 and TRBJ1-1; D unclear. CDR3 length: 15 amino acids. V lost 4 bases and J 5 bases, leaving 17 bases between the germline ends. The germline V gene has CDR1 SGHTA and CDR2 FQGNSA. The CDR3 DNA follows: TGTGCCAGCAGCTCAAAGCAGGTCGGGAGAACTGAAGCTTTCTTT. It translates to CASSSKQVGRTEAFF. Combining the CDR3 with reference TRBV7-2 and TRBJ1-1 gives the whole variable domain GAGVSQSPSNKVTEKGKDVELRCDPISGHTALYWYRQSLGQGLEFLIYFQGNSAPDKSGLPSDRFSAERTGGSVSTLTIQRTQQEDSAVYLCASSSKQVGRTEAFFGQGTRLTVV.